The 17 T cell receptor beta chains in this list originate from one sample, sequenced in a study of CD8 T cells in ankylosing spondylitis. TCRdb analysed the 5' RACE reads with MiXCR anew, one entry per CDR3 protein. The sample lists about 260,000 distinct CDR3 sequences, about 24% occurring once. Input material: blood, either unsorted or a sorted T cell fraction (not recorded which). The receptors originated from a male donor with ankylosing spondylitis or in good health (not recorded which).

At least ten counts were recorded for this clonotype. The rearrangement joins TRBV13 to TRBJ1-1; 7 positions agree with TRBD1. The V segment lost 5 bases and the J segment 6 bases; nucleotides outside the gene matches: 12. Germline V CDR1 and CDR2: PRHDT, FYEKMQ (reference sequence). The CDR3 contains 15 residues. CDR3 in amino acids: CASSPTTGYPAEAFF. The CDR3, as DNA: TGTGCCAGCAGCCCGACGACAGGGTACCCCGCTGAAGCTTTCTTT.

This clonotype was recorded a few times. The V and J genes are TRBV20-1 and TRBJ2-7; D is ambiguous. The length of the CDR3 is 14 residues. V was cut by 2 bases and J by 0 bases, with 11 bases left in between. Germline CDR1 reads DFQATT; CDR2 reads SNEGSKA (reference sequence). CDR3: CSARQLTTSYEQYF. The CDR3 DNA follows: TGCAGTGCTAGACAGCTAACGACCTCCTACGAGCAGTACTTC.

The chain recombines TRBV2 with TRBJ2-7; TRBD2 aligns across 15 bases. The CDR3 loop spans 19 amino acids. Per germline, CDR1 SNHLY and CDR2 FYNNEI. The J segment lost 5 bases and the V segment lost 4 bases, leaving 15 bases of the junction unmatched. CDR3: CASSGAGLAGGLRVHEQYF. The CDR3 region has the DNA TGTGCCAGCAGTGGAGCAGGACTAGCGGGGGGGCTACGGGTACACGAGCAGTACTTC.

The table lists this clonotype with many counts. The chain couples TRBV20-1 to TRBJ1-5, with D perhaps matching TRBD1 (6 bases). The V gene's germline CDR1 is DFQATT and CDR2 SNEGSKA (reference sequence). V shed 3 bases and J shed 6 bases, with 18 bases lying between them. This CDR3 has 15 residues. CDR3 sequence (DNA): TGCAGTGCTAGCAGTGCTGGCAGGGGAGGTCAGCCCCAGCATTTT. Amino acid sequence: CSASSAGRGGQPQHF.

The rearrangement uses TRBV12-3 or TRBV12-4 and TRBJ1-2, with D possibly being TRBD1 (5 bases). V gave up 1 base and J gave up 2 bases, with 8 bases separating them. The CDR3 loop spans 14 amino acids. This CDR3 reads CASSLGTSNYGYTF. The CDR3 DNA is TGTGCCAGCAGTTTAGGGACAAGCAACTATGGCTACACCTTC.

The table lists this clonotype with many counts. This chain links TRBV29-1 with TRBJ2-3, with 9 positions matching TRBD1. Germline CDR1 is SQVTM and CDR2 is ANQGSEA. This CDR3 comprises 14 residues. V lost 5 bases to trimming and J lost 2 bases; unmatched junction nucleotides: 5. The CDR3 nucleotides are TGCAGCGTTAAAACACAGGGGGCCACAGATACGCAGTATTTT. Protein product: CSVKTQGATDTQYF.

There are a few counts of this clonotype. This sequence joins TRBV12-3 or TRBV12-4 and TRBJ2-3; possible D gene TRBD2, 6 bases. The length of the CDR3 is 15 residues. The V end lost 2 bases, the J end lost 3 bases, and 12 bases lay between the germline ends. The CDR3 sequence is CASSLFAGSTDTQYF. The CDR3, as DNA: TGTGCCAGCAGTTTATTTGCGGGGAGTACAGATACGCAGTATTTT.

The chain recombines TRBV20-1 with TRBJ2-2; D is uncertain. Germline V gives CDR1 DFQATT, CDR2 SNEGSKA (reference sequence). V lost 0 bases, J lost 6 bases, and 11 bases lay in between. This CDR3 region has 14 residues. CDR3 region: CSARDQEGPGELFF. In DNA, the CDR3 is TGCAGTGCTAGAGATCAGGAAGGGCCCGGGGAGCTGTTTTTT.

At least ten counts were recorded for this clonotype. The CDR3 loop is CASSLKRGIVGYTF. The CDR3 nucleotides are TGTGCCAGCAGTTTAAAGCGGGGGATTGTTGGCTACACCTTC. The chain employs TRBV12-3 or TRBV12-4 and TRBJ1-2; a weak D match, TRBD1 (5 bases). This CDR3 comprises 14 residues. V was shortened by 2 bases and J by 7 bases, with 14 bases between the two germline ends.

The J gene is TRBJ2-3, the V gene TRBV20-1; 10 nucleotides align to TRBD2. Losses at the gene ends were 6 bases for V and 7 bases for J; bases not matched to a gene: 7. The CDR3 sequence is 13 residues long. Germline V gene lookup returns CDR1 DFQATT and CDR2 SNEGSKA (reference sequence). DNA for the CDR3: TGCAGTGCGAGCACTAGCGGGAAGAATACGCAGTATTTT. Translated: CSASTSGKNTQYF.

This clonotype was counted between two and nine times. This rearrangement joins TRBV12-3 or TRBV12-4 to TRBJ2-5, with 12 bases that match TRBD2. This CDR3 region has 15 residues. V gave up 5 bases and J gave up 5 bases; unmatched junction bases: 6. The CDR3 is CASSATSGGGETQYF. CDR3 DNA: TGTGCCAGCAGTGCGACTAGCGGGGGAGGGGAGACCCAGTACTTC.

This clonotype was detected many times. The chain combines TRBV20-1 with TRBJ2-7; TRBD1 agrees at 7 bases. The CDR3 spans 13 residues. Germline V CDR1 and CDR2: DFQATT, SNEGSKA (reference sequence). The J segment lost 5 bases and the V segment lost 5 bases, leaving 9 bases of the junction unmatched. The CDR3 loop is CSAHPGGRDEQYF. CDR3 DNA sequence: TGCAGTGCTCACCCAGGGGGTCGGGACGAGCAGTACTTC.

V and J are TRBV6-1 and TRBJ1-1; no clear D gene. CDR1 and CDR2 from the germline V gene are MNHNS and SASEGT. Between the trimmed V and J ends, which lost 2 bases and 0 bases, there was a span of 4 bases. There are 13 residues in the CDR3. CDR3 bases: TGTGCCAGCAGTGAATTCGTGAACACTGAAGCTTTCTTT. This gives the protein CASSEFVNTEAFF.

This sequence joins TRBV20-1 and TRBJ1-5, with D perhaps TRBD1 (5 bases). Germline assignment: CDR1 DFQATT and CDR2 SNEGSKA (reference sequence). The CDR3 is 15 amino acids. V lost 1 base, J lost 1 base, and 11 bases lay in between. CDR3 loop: CSARVSGKSNQPQHF. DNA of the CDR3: TGCAGTGCTAGAGTTTCAGGGAAGAGCAATCAGCCCCAGCATTTT.

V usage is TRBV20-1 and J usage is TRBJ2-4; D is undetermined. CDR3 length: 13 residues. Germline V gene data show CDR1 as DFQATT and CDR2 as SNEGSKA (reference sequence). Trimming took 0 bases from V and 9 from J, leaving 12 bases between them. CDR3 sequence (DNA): TGCAGTGCTAGAGATTTCGACCGGGCCATTCAGTACTTC. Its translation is CSARDFDRAIQYF.

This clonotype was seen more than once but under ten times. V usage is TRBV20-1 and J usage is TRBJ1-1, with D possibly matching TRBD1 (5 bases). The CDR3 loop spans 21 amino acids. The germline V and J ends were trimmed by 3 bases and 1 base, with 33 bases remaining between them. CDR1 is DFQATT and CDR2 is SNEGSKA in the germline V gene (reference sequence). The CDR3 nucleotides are TGCAGTGCTAGTACATGGTGGGTGCCCGGGGCACCAGACACACCGAACACTGAAGCTTTCTTT. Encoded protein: CSASTWWVPGAPDTPNTEAFF.

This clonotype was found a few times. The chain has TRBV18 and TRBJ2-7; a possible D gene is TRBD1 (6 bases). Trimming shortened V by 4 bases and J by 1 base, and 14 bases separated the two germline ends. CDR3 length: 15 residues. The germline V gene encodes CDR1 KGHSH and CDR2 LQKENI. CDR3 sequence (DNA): TGTGCCAGCTCACGGACCGACAGGCGATCCTACGAGCAGTACTTC. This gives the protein CASSRTDRRSYEQYF. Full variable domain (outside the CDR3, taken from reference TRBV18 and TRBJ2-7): NAGVMQNPRHLVRRRGQEARLRCSPMKGHSHVYWYRQLPEEGLKFMVYLQKENIIDESGMPKERFSAEFPKEGPSILRIQQVVRGDSAAYFCASSRTDRRSYEQYFGPGTRLTVT.